The clone carrying this TCR beta chain was found many times. TCR beta CDR3 region amplification was performed from RNA transcripts. With the HTBI primer set, the TCR CDR3 went through a first round of RT-PCR. TCRdb analysed the multiplex PCR reads with MiXCR anew, one entry per CDR3 protein. Of about 400,000 distinct CDR3 sequences listed, around 14% are singletons. This sample stems from a study of T cells in Graves' hyperthyroidism and ophthalmopathy. The CDR3 contains 14 residues. The germline V gene encodes CDR1 MDHEN and CDR2 SYDVKM. V was clipped by 6 bases and J by 5 bases, with 16 bases between them.

This sequence was found in a woman aged 18 to 35 with Graves' hyperthyroidism. The chain combines TRBV28 with TRBJ1-2; D is unresolved. The sample taken for sequencing was blood. As DNA, the CDR3 is TGTGCCAGCAGCCAAGCCGGACTGGTTTATGGCTACACCTTC. Translation gives CASSQAGLVYGYTF.